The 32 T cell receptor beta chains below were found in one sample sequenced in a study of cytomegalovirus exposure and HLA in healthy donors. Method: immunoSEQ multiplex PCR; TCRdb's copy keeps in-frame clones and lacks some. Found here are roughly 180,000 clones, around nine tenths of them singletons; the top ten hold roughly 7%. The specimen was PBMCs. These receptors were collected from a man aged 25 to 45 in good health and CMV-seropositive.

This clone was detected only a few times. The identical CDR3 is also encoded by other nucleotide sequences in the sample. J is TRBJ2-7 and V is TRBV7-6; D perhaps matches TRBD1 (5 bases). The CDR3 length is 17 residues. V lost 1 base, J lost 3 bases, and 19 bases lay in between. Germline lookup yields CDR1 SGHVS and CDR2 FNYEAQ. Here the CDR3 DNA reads TGTGCCAGCAGCTTAGATTCAGGGCCCGGGTCCCTCTACGAGCAGTACTTC. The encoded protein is CASSLDSGPGSLYEQYF.

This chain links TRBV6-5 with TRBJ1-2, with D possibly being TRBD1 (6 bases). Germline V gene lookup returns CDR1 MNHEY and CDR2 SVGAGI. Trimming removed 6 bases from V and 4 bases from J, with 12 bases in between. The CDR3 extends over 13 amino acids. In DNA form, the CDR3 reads TGTGCCAGCAGGTTAGGGGGGAGCTATGGCTACACCTTC. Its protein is CASRLGGSYGYTF.

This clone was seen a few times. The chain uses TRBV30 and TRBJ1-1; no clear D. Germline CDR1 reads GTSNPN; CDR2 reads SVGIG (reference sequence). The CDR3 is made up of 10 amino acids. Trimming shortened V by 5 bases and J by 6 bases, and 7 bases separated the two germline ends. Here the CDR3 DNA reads TGTGCCTGGGAGCGAGCTGAAGCTTTCTTT. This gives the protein CAWERAEAFF.

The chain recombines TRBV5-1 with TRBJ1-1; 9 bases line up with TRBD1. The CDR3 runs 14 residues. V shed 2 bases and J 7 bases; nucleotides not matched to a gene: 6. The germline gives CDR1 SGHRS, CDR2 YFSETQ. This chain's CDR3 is CASSFRGTGREAFF. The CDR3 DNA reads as TGCGCCAGCAGCTTCAGGGGGACAGGGCGTGAAGCTTTCTTT.

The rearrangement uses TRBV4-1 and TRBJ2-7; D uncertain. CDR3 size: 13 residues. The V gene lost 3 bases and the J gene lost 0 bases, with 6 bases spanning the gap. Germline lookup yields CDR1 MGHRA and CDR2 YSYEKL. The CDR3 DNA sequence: TGCGCCAGCAGCCACCGGACCTCCTACGAGCAGTACTTC. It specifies CASSHRTSYEQYF.

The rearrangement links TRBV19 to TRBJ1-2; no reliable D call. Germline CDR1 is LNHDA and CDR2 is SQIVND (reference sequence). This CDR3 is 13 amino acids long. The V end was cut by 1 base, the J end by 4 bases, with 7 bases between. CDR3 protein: CASSIAESYGYTF. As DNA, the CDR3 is TGTGCCAGTAGTATAGCGGAGAGCTATGGCTACACCTTC.

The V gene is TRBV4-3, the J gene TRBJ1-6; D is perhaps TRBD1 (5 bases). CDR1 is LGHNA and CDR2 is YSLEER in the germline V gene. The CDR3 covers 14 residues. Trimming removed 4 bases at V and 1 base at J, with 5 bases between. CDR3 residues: CASSPGSYNSPLHF. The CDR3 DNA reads TGCGCCAGCAGCCCAGGGTCCTATAATTCACCCCTCCACTTT.

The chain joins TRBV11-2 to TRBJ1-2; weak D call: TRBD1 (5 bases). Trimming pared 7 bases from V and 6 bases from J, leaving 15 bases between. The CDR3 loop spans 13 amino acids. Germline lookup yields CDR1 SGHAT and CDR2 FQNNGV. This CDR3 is CASTLGVNDGYTF. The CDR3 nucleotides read TGTGCCAGCACCCTAGGGGTCAACGATGGCTACACCTTC.

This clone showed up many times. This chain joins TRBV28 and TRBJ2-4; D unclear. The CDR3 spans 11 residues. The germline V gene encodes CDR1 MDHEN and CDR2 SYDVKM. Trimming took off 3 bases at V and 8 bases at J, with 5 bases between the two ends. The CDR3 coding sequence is TGTGCCAGCAGTTTTAGGGACATTCAGTACTTC. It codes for CASSFRDIQYF.

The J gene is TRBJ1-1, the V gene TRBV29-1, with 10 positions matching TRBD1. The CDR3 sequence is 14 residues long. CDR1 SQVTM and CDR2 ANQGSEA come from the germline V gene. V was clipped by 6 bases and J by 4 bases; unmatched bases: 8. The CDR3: CSVKPGQGSTEAFF. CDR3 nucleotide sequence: TGCAGCGTGAAACCGGGACAGGGGTCCACTGAAGCTTTCTTT.

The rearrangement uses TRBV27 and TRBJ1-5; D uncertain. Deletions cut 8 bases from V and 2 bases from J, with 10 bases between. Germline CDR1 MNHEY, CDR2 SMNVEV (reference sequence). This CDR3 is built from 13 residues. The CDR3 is CASWRGRNQPQHF. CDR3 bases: TGTGCCAGCTGGCGAGGGCGCAATCAGCCCCAGCATTTT.

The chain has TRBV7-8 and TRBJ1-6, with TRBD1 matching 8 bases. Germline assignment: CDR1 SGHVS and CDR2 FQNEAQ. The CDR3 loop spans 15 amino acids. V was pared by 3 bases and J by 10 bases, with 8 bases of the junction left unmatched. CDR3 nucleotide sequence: TGTGCCAGCAGCTTGGGTGACAGGGGTAAATCACCCCTCCACTTT. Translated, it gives CASSLGDRGKSPLHF.

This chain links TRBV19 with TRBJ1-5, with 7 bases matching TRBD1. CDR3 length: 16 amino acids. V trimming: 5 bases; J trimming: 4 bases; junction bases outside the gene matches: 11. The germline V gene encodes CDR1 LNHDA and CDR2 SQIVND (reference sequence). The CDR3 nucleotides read TGTGCCAGTAGTCCATCACGCGGGACAGTAAATCAGCCCCAGCATTTT. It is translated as CASSPSRGTVNQPQHF.

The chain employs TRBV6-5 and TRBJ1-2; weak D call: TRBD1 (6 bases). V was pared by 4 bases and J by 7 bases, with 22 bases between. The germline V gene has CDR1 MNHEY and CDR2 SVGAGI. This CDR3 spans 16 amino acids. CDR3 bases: TGTGCCAGCAGTTTCCTCCCACAGGGAACGGCGGCTGGCTACACCTTC. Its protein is CASSFLPQGTAAGYTF.

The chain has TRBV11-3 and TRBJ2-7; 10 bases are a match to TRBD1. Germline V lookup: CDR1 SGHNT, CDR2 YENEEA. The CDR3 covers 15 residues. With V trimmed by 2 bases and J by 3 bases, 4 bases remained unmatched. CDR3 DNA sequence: TGTGCCAGCAGCTTACCCCGGACAGGGGGCTACGAGCAGTACTTC. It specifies CASSLPRTGGYEQYF.

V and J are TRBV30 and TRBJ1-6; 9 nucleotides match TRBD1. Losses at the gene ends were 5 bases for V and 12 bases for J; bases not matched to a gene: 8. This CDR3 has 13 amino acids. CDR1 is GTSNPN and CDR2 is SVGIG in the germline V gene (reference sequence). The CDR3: CAWVGTGRGPLHF. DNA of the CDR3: TGTGCCTGGGTCGGGACAGGGAGGGGACCCCTCCACTTT.

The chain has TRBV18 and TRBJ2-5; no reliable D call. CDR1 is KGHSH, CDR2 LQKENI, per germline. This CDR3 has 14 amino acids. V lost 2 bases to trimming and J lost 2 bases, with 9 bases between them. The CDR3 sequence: CASSPITVQETQYF. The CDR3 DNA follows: TGTGCCAGCTCACCAATCACAGTTCAAGAGACCCAGTACTTC. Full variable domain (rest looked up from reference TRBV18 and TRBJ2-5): NAGVMQNPRHLVRRRGQEARLRCSPMKGHSHVYWYRQLPEEGLKFMVYLQKENIIDESGMPKERFSAEFPKEGPSILRIQQVVRGDSAAYFCASSPITVQETQYFGPGTRLLVL.

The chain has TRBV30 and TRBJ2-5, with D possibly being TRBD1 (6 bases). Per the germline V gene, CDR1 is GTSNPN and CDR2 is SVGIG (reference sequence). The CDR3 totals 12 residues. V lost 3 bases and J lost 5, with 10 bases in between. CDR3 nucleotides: TGTGCCTGGAGGAACAGGGAGGAGACCCAGTACTTC. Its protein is CAWRNREETQYF.

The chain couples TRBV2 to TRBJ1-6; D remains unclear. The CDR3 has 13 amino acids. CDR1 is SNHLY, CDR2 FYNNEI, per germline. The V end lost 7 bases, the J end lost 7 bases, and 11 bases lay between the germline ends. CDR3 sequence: CASKDWMNSPLHF. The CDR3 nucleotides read TGTGCCAGCAAAGATTGGATGAATTCACCCCTCCACTTT.

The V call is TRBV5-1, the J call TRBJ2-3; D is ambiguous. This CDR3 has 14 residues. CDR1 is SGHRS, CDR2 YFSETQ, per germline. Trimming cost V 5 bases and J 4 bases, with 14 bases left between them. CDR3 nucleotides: TGCGCCAGCAGTTTTCAAAGGACGTCAGATACGCAGTATTTT. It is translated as CASSFQRTSDTQYF. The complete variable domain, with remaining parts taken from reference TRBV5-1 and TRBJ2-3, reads KAGVTQTPRYLIKTRGQQVTLSCSPISGHRSVSWYQQTPGQGLQFLFEYFSETQRNKGNFPGRFSGRQFSNSRSEMNVSTLELGDSALYLCASSFQRTSDTQYFGPGTRLTVL.

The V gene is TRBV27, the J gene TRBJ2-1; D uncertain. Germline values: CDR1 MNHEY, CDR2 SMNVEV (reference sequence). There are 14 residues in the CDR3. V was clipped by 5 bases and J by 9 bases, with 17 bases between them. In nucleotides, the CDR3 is TGTGCCAGCAGTCTCTCTCGCAGTATTCGTGAGCAGTTCTTC. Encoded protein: CASSLSRSIREQFF.

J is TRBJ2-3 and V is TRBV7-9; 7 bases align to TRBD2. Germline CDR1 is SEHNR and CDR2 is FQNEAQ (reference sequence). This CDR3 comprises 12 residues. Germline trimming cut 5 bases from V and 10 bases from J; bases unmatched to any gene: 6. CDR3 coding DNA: TGTGCCAGCAGCCCCCTAGCGGCTTCGCAGTATTTT. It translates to CASSPLAASQYF.

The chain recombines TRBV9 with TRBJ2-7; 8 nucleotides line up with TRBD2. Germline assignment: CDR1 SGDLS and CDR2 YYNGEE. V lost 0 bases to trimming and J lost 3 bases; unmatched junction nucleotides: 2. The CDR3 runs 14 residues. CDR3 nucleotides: TGTGCCAGCAGCGTAGGTAGCGGGAACTACGAGCAGTACTTC. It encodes CASSVGSGNYEQYF. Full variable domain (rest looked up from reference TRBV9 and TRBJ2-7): DSGVTQTPKHLITATGQRVTLRCSPRSGDLSVYWYQQSLDQGLQFLIQYYNGEERAKGNILERFSAQQFPDLHSELNLSSLELGDSALYFCASSVGSGNYEQYFGPGTRLTVT.

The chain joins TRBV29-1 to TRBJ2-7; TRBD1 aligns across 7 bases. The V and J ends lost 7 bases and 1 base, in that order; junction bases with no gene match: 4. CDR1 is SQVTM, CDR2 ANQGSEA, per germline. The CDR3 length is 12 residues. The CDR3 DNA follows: TGCAGCGCTACGGGACAGTCCTACGAGCAGTACTTC. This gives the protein CSATGQSYEQYF.

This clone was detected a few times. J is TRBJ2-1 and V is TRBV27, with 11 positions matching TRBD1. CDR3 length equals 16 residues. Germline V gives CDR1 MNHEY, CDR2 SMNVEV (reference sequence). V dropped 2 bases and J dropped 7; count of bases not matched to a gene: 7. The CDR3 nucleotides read TGTGCCAGCAGTTTAATCGGGGGACAGGGGGTAAATGAGCAGTTCTTC. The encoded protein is CASSLIGGQGVNEQFF.

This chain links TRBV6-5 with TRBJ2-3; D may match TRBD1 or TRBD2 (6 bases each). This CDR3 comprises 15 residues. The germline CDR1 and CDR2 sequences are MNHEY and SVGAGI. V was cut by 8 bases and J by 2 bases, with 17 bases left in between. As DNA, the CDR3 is TGTGCCAGCCGAACCGGGGGCTTACTCACAGATACGCAGTATTTT. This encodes CASRTGGLLTDTQYF.

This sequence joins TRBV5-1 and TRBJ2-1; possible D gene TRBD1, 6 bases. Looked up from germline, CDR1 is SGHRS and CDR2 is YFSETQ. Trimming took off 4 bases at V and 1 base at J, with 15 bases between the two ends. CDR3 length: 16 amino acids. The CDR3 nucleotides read TGCGCCAGCAGCCGATCTACAGGGTCTTCCTACAATGAGCAGTTCTTC. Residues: CASSRSTGSSYNEQFF. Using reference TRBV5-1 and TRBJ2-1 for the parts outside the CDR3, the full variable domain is KAGVTQTPRYLIKTRGQQVTLSCSPISGHRSVSWYQQTPGQGLQFLFEYFSETQRNKGNFPGRFSGRQFSNSRSEMNVSTLELGDSALYLCASSRSTGSSYNEQFFGPGTRLTVL.

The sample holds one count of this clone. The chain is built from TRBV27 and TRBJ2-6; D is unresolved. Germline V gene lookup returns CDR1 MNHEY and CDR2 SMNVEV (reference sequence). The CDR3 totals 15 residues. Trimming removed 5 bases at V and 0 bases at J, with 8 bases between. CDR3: CASSRKISGANVLTF. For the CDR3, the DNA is TGTGCCAGCAGTCGGAAGATCTCTGGGGCCAACGTCCTGACTTTC.

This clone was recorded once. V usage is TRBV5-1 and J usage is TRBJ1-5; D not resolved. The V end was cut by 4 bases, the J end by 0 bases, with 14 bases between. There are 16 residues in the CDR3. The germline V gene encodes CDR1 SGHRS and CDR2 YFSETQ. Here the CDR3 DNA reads TGCGCCAGCAGCCCATCCGGCGGTAATAGCAATCAGCCCCAGCATTTT. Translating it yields CASSPSGGNSNQPQHF.

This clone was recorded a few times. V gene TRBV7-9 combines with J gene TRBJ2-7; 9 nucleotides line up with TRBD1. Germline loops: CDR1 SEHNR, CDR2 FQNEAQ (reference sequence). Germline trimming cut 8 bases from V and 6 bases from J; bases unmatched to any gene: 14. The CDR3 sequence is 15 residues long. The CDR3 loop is CASHSGGQGGREQYF. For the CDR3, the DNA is TGTGCCAGCCACTCAGGGGGACAGGGAGGCCGCGAGCAGTACTTC. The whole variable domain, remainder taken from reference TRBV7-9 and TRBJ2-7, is DTGVSQNPRHKITKRGQNVTFRCDPISEHNRLYWYRQTLGQGPEFLTYFQNEAQLEKSRLLSDRFSAERPKGSFSTLEIQRTEQGDSAMYLCASHSGGQGGREQYFGPGTRLTVT.

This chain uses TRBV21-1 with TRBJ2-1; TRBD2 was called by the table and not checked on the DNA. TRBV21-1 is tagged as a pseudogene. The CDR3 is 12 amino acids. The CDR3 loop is CASSKGSNEQFF. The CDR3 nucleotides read TGTGCCAGCAGCAAAGGGAGCAATGAGCAGTTCTTC.

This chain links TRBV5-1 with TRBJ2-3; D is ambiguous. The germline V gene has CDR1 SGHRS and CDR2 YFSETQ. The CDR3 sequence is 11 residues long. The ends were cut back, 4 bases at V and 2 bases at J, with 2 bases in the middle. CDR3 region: CASSNTDTQYF. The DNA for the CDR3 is TGCGCCAGCAGCAACACAGATACGCAGTATTTT.